These T cell receptor beta chains were read from a single sample in a study of T cell responses to AZD1222 COVID-19 vaccine. Profiled with immunoSEQ multiplex PCR; TCRdb holds only in-frame clones, not every one. Of over 150,000 clones listed, 86% are singletons. The sequenced sample was peripheral blood, obtained on day 0 of MenACWY control vaccination. The receptors were gathered from an adult in good health. Each CDR3 is given with its conserved first and last residue. The D gene is left open where the match is weak. The listing skips clone size in some rows; elsewhere it reads once, few, many or a size class.

D gene	clone size	J gene	V gene	CDR3 protein	CDR3 DNA
.	.	TRBJ1-6	TRBV5-4	CASSPLGGLSGNSPLHF	TGTGCCAGCAGCCCCCTAGGAGGATTAAGTGGAAATTCACCCCTCCACTTT
.	.	TRBJ1-1	TRBV2	CASSEDRDRNTEAFF	TGTGCCAGCAGTGAAGATCGGGACCGAAACACTGAAGCTTTCTTT
.	.	TRBJ1-1	TRBV9	CASSVGGYTEAFF	TGTGCCAGCAGCGTAGGAGGGTACACTGAAGCTTTCTTT
.	.	TRBJ2-7	TRBV3-1/TRBV3-2	CASTPRLRDCSCEQYF	TGTGCCAGCACCCCGCGTCTCCGGGACTGTTCTTGCGAGCAGTACTTC
.	.	TRBJ1-5	TRBV4-1	CASSQVRGPGHQPQHF	TGCGCCAGCAGCCAAGTCAGGGGCCCAGGCCATCAGCCCCAGCATTTT
.	.	TRBJ1-2	TRBV4-2	CASSQDQGQYGYTF	TGTGCCAGCAGCCAAGACCAAGGCCAGTATGGCTACACCTTC
.	.	TRBJ1-3	TRBV7-9	CASWGLHSGNTIYF	TGTGCCAGCTGGGGACTGCACTCTGGAAACACCATATATTTT
.	.	TRBJ1-5	TRBV5-1	CASSLGGFNQPQHF	TGCGCCAGCAGCTTGGGGGGATTCAATCAGCCCCAGCATTTT
TRBD1	once	TRBJ1-3	TRBV29-1	CSVVNRGTGSSGNTIYF	TGCAGCGTTGTGAATCGCGGGACAGGGAGCTCTGGAAACACCATATATTTT
.	.	TRBJ1-1	TRBV5-4	CASSPWGRQLNTEAFF	TGTGCCAGCAGCCCATGGGGAAGGCAGCTGAACACTGAAGCTTTCTTT
.	once	TRBJ2-3	TRBV6-1	CASSEADSSTDTQYF	TGTGCCAGCAGTGAAGCGGACAGTAGCACAGATACGCAGTATTTT
.	.	TRBJ1-1	TRBV5-1	CASTDGHGPNTEAFF	TGCGCCAGCACCGACGGACATGGGCCGAACACTGAAGCTTTCTTT
.	.	TRBJ1-2	TRBV28	CASYWARDPYGYTF	TGTGCCAGCTATTGGGCCAGAGATCCTTATGGCTACACCTTC
TRBD2	.	TRBJ2-4	TRBV5-1	CASSLSLAGVGSKNIQYF	TGCGCCAGCAGCTTGTCACTAGCGGGAGTGGGATCCAAAAACATTCAGTACTTC
.	.	TRBJ2-5	TRBV5-5	CASSLGTPGETQYF	TGTGCCAGCAGCTTAGGGACTCCCGGGGAGACCCAGTACTTC
TRBD2	.	TRBJ2-5	TRBV9	CASSVGGTSLETQYF	TGTGCCAGCAGCGTAGGAGGGACTAGCTTGGAGACCCAGTACTTC
TRBD1	few	TRBJ2-5	TRBV7-9	CASSPRRTGEETQYF	TGTGCCAGCAGCCCCCGGCGGACAGGGGAAGAGACCCAGTACTTC
.	.	TRBJ1-2	TRBV6-5	CVIRGDPEGYTF	TGTGTTATAAGAGGGGATCCGGAAGGCTACACCTTC
.	.	TRBJ1-1	TRBV11-3	CASRYRDPPKNTEAFF	TGTGCCAGCAGATACCGGGACCCCCCAAAGAACACTGAAGCTTTCTTT
.	.	TRBJ1-2	TRBV18	CASSKLSTNYGYTF	TGTGCCAGCTCCAAGCTTAGTACTAACTATGGCTACACCTTC